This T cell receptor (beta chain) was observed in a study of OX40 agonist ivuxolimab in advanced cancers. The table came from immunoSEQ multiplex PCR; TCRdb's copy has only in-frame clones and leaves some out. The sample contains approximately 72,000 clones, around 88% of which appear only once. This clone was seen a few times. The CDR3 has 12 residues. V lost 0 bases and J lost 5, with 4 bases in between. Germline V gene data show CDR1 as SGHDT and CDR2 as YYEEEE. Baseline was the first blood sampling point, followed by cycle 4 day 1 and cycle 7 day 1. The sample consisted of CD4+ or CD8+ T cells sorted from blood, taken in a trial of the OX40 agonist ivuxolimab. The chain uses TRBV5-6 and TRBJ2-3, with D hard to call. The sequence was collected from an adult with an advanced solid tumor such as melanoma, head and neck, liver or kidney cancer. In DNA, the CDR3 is TGTGCCAGCAGCTTGGGTGAAGATACGCAGTATTTT. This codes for CASSLGEDTQYF.